This T cell receptor (beta chain) was identified during a study of glioma-infiltrating T cells. Study results and caveats: CDR3 overlap between tissue and blood was very small.

This CDR3 contains 15 residues. Trimming cost V 6 bases and J 4 bases; bases outside gene matches: 9. CDR1 and CDR2 (germline): MDHEN, SYDVKM. Using RNA template, CDR3s of TCR alpha and beta were amplified with iRepertoire arm-PCR. One-step reverse transcription and amplification started from approximately 100-400 ng of tissue mRNA or PBMC total RNA. In TCRdb, the multiplex PCR reads were re-called with MiXCR into one record per CDR3 protein. The table lists 150,000 to 200,000 distinct CDR3 sequences, over 40% of them singletons. This clonotype was observed many times. Its antigen is as yet unknown. The receptor was derived from a human donor with low-grade glioma or glioblastoma, undergoing nonglioma brain surgery, or in good health (not recorded which). This chain links TRBV28 with TRBJ2-3, with TRBD1 identical over 8 bases. Sequenced material: glioma tissue, nonneoplastic brain tissue, or PBMCs (not recorded which). In DNA, the CDR3 is TGTGCCAGCAGCACCGGACAGGGTCCCTCAGATACGCAGTATTTT. Its translation: CASSTGQGPSDTQYF.